A selection of T cell receptor beta chains follows, all from one sample in a study of post-analysis software for immune sequencing data. TCRdb passed the PCR reads through MiXCR, listing each CDR3 protein once. Among some 800,000 distinct CDR3 sequences listed, about 43% were seen once. Input material: blood. These receptors came from a girl between 5 and 17 years old with multiple sclerosis. CDR3s leave out the opening cysteine and the closing phenylalanine or tryptophan. The order of the fields is D gene, V gene, CDR3 protein. The D gene is left open where the match is weak.

d_call: NA
v_call: TRBV29-1
cdr3_aa: SVDWKMNTEAF

d_call: NA
v_call: TRBV5-1
cdr3_aa: ASSLVGGRTDTQY

d_call: TRBD1
v_call: TRBV20-1
cdr3_aa: SASRQGAQNTEAF

d_call: NA
v_call: TRBV3-1
cdr3_aa: ASSQVDQRHTDTQY

d_call: NA
v_call: TRBV6-1
cdr3_aa: ASSGLPSNQPQH

d_call: NA
v_call: TRBV12-5
cdr3_aa: ASGKVGPDTQY

d_call: NA
v_call: TRBV7-2
cdr3_aa: ASSWGGNPPYEQY

d_call: TRBD1
v_call: TRBV29-1
cdr3_aa: SVEGVTGDSYEQY

d_call: TRBD1
v_call: TRBV20-1
cdr3_aa: SARLNRDRGQGNQPQH

d_call: TRBD1
v_call: TRBV20-1
cdr3_aa: SARERPSGTGPYEQY

d_call: NA
v_call: TRBV12-3/TRBV12-4
cdr3_aa: ASTPSVGGFTEAF

d_call: TRBD1
v_call: TRBV29-1
cdr3_aa: SVVTGGSYEQY

d_call: NA
v_call: TRBV29-1
cdr3_aa: SYGFDGQETQY

d_call: NA
v_call: TRBV27
cdr3_aa: ASSPFTNQPQH

d_call: NA
v_call: TRBV6-5
cdr3_aa: ASSYDPGSYGSPLH

d_call: TRBD2
v_call: TRBV7-9
cdr3_aa: ASSLVSGRARTDTQY

d_call: NA
v_call: TRBV11-2
cdr3_aa: ASSLGPGPRGEQY

d_call: TRBD2
v_call: TRBV28
cdr3_aa: ASIQPGLAGGNEQF

d_call: NA
v_call: TRBV5-1
cdr3_aa: ASRGEGIIYGYT

d_call: TRBD1
v_call: TRBV6-2/TRBV6-3
cdr3_aa: ASSPAGTAPSGGCT

d_call: TRBD1
v_call: TRBV27
cdr3_aa: ASSSKQGNNEKLF

d_call: TRBD1
v_call: TRBV2
cdr3_aa: ASSRAIGTGDLTNYGYT

d_call: TRBD2
v_call: TRBV5-1
cdr3_aa: ASSDTSGKRTDTQY

d_call: TRBD2
v_call: TRBV4-2
cdr3_aa: ASSRVGGEQY